The following is a TCR beta chain sequence with its context. Deletions cut 8 bases from V and 9 bases from J, with 17 bases between. The CDR3 contains 14 residues. Germline CDR1 and CDR2: MNHNS and SASEGT. TCRdb ran MiXCR on the 5' RACE reads and lists one entry per CDR3 protein. The sample shows some 460,000 distinct CDR3 sequences, 13% to 15% of them seen only once. These data originate in a study of identical twins. This sample also appeared in a second study, on yellow fever vaccine responses in identical twins.

The chain uses TRBV6-1 and TRBJ1-6; D unresolved. This receptor was taken from a woman younger than 30 in good health. The sequenced sample consisted of CD4+ T cells sorted from blood. This chain's CDR3 is CASELTGSGSPLHF. The CDR3 DNA is TGTGCCAGCGAACTTACGGGGTCAGGTTCACCCCTCCACTTT.